One sample yielded the 3 T cell receptor beta chains listed below, sequenced in a study of cytomegalovirus exposure and HLA in healthy donors. PCR primers comprised 60 Vbeta and 13 Jbeta primers. The protocol was immunoSEQ multiplex PCR, while the TCRdb copy is restricted to in-frame clones and leaves out a portion. The repertoire holds roughly 190,000 clones, more than 70% seen once, with 0.9% to 1.2% in the top ten. The sequencing input was PBMCs. Source of these receptors: a woman in her thirties or forties in good health and CMV-seronegative.

The chain joins TRBV19 to TRBJ1-5; no definite D call. Trimming took 10 bases from V and 4 from J, leaving 17 bases between them. The length of the CDR3 is 14 residues. The germline gives CDR1 LNHDA, CDR2 SQIVND (reference sequence). The CDR3 DNA follows: TGTGCCACCACTAGACTGGGAACTAATCAGCCCCAGCATTTT. This encodes CATTRLGTNQPQHF.

The rearrangement links TRBV6-1 to TRBJ2-7; weak D call: TRBD2 (5 bases). V was pared by 6 bases and J by 0 bases, with 12 bases between. The CDR3 has 14 residues. The germline V gene encodes CDR1 MNHNS and CDR2 SASEGT. The CDR3 bases are TGTGCCAGCAGAGCGGACCATAGCTCCTACGAGCAGTACTTC. This sequence encodes CASRADHSSYEQYF.

The V gene is TRBV7-9, the J gene TRBJ2-1; possible D gene TRBD2, 6 bases. V was trimmed by 5 bases and J by 8 bases, leaving 16 bases between them. CDR3 length: 14 residues. CDR1 and CDR2 (germline): SEHNR, FQNEAQ (reference sequence). The CDR3 DNA is TGTGCCAGCAGCGCCTCCGCCCCGGGGGATGAGCAGTTCTTC. It encodes CASSASAPGDEQFF.